The 19 T cell receptor beta chains presented below share a single source sample, sequenced in a study of spatial heterogeneity in lung cancer (dated by TCRdb to 2018 to 2020). Receptor libraries were prepared by 5' RACE. The instrument was a NextSeq 500. The public reads were reprocessed in TCRdb via fastp at Q25 and MiXCR, keeping in-frame beta chains. Each record represents a unique CDR3 protein, reported with the most common genes and DNA among its rows. Across this sample there are 30,000 to 45,000 distinct CDR3 sequences, with around 5% seen only once. The ten largest clonotypes hold 25% to 35% of the sample. The sample's time point label is to be understood as: sample taken at primary tumor resection. Whole RNA extracted from tumor and nontumor lung tissue, or from cryopreserved PBMC samples, was used for TCR sequencing without cell sorting. The sequencing used PBMCs, collected at surgery. The receptors derive from a female donor with early-stage non-small cell lung cancer.

This clonotype has ten or more counts. V usage is TRBV24-1 and J usage is TRBJ2-2; 7 nucleotides match TRBD2. Germline lookup yields CDR1 KGHDR and CDR2 SFDVKD. The CDR3 sequence is 16 residues long. After removal of 1 base from V and 6 bases from J, the junction contained 7 bases not matched to a gene. CDR3: CATSDLRRERAGELFF. The CDR3 DNA is TGTGCCACCAGTGATTTAAGGCGGGAGCGGGCCGGGGAGCTGTTTTTT.

This clonotype was seen ten or more times. The J gene is TRBJ2-7, the V gene TRBV18; D might be TRBD1 or TRBD2, each matching 5 bases. This CDR3 region has 13 residues. V was pared by 4 bases and J by 7 bases, with 14 bases between. CDR1 KGHSH and CDR2 LQKENI come from the germline V gene. The CDR3 sequence: CASSQGPEGEQYF. CDR3 nucleotides: TGTGCCAGCTCACAAGGCCCCGAGGGGGAGCAGTACTTC.

This clonotype occurred many times. The chain is built from TRBV14 and TRBJ2-3; the match to TRBD2 covers 14 bases. The trim removed 4 bases at V and 4 bases at J, leaving 7 bases unmatched. This CDR3 comprises 17 residues. In germline, CDR1 is SGHDN, CDR2 FVKESK. This CDR3 is CASSLRTSGGRADTQYF. CDR3 bases: TGTGCCAGCAGCCTCCGGACTAGCGGGGGGCGAGCAGATACGCAGTATTTT.

The chain has TRBV7-2 and TRBJ2-1; tentative D call: TRBD2 (6 bases). V lost 5 bases and J lost 4, with 21 bases in between. This CDR3 has 17 amino acids. Germline V gene data show CDR1 as SGHTA and CDR2 as FQGNSA. CDR3 coding DNA: TGTGCCAGCAGCCCACCACGGGCGGGAAACGGATACAATGAGCAGTTCTTC. It specifies CASSPPRAGNGYNEQFF. Full variable domain (rest looked up from reference TRBV7-2 and TRBJ2-1): GAGVSQSPSNKVTEKGKDVELRCDPISGHTALYWYRQSLGQGLEFLIYFQGNSAPDKSGLPSDRFSAERTGGSVSTLTIQRTQQEDSAVYLCASSPPRAGNGYNEQFFGPGTRLTVL.

This clonotype appeared many times. J is TRBJ2-6 and V is TRBV5-1; D uncertain. CDR3 size: 15 residues. The ends were cut back, 1 base at V and 4 bases at J, with 9 bases in the middle. Germline assignment: CDR1 SGHRS and CDR2 YFSETQ. Here the CDR3 reads CASSLLGVGANVLTF. CDR3 nucleotide sequence: TGCGCCAGCAGCTTGCTCGGAGTCGGGGCCAACGTCCTGACTTTC.

The rearrangement uses TRBV6-6 and TRBJ2-5; the D gene is possibly TRBD1 (6 bases). V dropped 6 bases and J dropped 7 bases, with 15 bases sitting between them. The CDR3 runs 13 residues. Germline lookup yields CDR1 MNHNY and CDR2 SVGAGI (reference sequence). In DNA form, the CDR3 reads TGTGCCAGCAGCCTGACAGGCCTCGGGACCCAGTACTTC. This translates into CASSLTGLGTQYF.

The CDR3 DNA sequence: TGTGCCACCAGCAGAGAAACCGCTCTCCTGTCTGAGCAGTTCTTC. Its protein is CATSRETALLSEQFF. The chain carries TRBV15 and TRBJ2-1; D unresolved. With 0 bases removed from V and 9 bases from J, the gap between germline ends came to 15 bases. Germline V gene sequence: CDR1 LNHNV, CDR2 YYDKDF (reference sequence). The CDR3 has 15 residues.

This clonotype was found a few times. Mismatch with germline at one junction end may stem from a read error. The chain couples TRBV7-7 to TRBJ2-1; maybe TRBD2 (5 bases). This CDR3 is 13 amino acids long. Germline V gene sequence: CDR1 SSHAT, CDR2 FNYEAQ (reference sequence). In DNA form, the CDR3 reads TGTGCTAGCAGCCCCGGAGGCTACAATGAGCAGTTCTTC. Translation: CASSPGGYNEQFF.

This clonotype was seen at least ten times. V is TRBV3-1 and J is TRBJ2-2; D unclear. CDR1 is LGHDT, CDR2 YNNKEL, per germline (reference sequence). The CDR3 totals 15 residues. With 0 bases removed from V and 6 bases from J, the gap between germline ends came to 11 bases. The CDR3 bases are TGTGCCAGCAGCCAAGACCCTCCGGGTGCCGGGGAGCTGTTTTTT. The encoded protein is CASSQDPPGAGELFF.

A few counts support this clonotype. The chain links TRBV7-9 to TRBJ2-7; a weak D match, TRBD1 (5 bases). The CDR3 is made up of 14 amino acids. The ends were cut back, 1 base at V and 6 bases at J, with 13 bases in the middle. Per the germline V gene, CDR1 is SEHNR and CDR2 is FQNEAQ (reference sequence). The CDR3 DNA sequence: TGTGCCAGCAGCTTAGAAGGGGAAGGTGCCGAGCAGTACTTC. It specifies CASSLEGEGAEQYF.

This clonotype was observed at least ten times. The genes are TRBV11-2 and TRBJ2-1; D uncertain. Per germline, CDR1 SGHAT and CDR2 FQNNGV. CDR3 length equals 16 residues. Deletions cut 5 bases from V and 4 bases from J, with 18 bases between. The CDR3 here is CASSPFGRRGYNEQFF. CDR3 nucleotides: TGTGCCAGCAGCCCCTTCGGTCGTCGCGGTTACAATGAGCAGTTCTTC.

This clonotype was picked up many times. This rearrangement joins TRBV12-3 or TRBV12-4 to TRBJ1-5, with a weak D call TRBD1 (5 bases). Trimming shortened V by 5 bases and J by 4 bases, and 15 bases separated the two germline ends. CDR3 length equals 15 residues. CDR3 protein: CASSMRGVENQPQHF. CDR3 bases: TGTGCCAGCAGTATGCGGGGGGTCGAGAATCAGCCCCAGCATTTT.

This clonotype has at least ten counts. J is TRBJ1-4 and V is TRBV5-1, with a tentative D call TRBD1 (5 bases). V lost 5 bases and J lost 0, with 17 bases in between. This CDR3 is built from 17 residues. Germline V gives CDR1 SGHRS, CDR2 YFSETQ. CDR3 residues: CASSTTPDRATNEKLFF. CDR3 coding DNA: TGCGCCAGCAGTACAACCCCTGACAGAGCAACTAATGAAAAACTGTTTTTT.

This clonotype was seen more than once but under ten times. This chain connects TRBV3-1 to TRBJ1-6, with 9 bases matching TRBD1. The CDR3 is made up of 15 amino acids. Looked up from germline, CDR1 is LGHDT and CDR2 is YNNKEL (reference sequence). Losses at the gene ends were 3 bases for V and 7 bases for J; bases not matched to a gene: 4. The DNA of the CDR3 is TGTGCCAGCAGCCACCGGGACAGGGAGAATTCACCCCTCCACTTT. Translation: CASSHRDRENSPLHF.

This clonotype was counted a few times. The rearrangement joins TRBV4-1 to TRBJ2-1, with D perhaps TRBD1 (6 bases). CDR3 size: 14 residues. The ends were cut back, 5 bases at V and 12 bases at J, with 20 bases in the middle. Germline V gene data show CDR1 as MGHRA and CDR2 as YSYEKL. In DNA, the CDR3 is TGCGCCAGCAGCTCCTTTCAACAGGGCCAGAGGCAGTTCTTC. Amino acids: CASSSFQQGQRQFF.

This clonotype has ten or more counts. V usage is TRBV27 and J usage is TRBJ1-6; D is possibly TRBD1 (6 bases). The CDR3 is 16 residues long. Deletions cut 3 bases from V and 13 bases from J, with 22 bases between. The germline gives CDR1 MNHEY, CDR2 SMNVEV (reference sequence). CDR3 nucleotides: TGTGCCAGCAGTTTGCTCTACAGGGCGGGGCTGAGTCCCCTCCACTTT. It encodes CASSLLYRAGLSPLHF.

This clonotype was found many times. The gene calls are TRBV12-3 or TRBV12-4 and TRBJ1-6, with TRBD1 matching over 9 bases. There are 16 residues in the CDR3. Trimming took 3 bases from V and 3 from J; bases not matched to a gene: 3. The CDR3 nucleotides read TGTGCCAGCAGTTTCTCGACAGGGGGCTATAATTCACCCCTCCACTTT. Translating it yields CASSFSTGGYNSPLHF.

The rearrangement joins TRBV7-8 to TRBJ1-1, with TRBD1 matching 7 bases. J was trimmed by 1 base and V by 4 bases; bases with no gene match: 0. The CDR3 has 13 amino acids. CDR1 is SGHVS, CDR2 FQNEAQ, per germline. CDR3 sequence: CASSWDRNTEAFF. The CDR3, as DNA: TGTGCCAGCAGCTGGGACAGGAACACTGAAGCTTTCTTT.

To note about this clonotype: The junction does not match germline at one end; this may be a read error. The V call is TRBV18, the J call TRBJ2-5; no definite D call. CDR3 length: 16 amino acids. The germline V gene encodes CDR1 KGHSH and CDR2 LQKENI. The CDR3 sequence: CASSPSEISYQETRYF. CDR3 nucleotides: TGTGCCAGCTCACCATCGGAGATATCGTACCAAGAGACCCGGTACTTC.